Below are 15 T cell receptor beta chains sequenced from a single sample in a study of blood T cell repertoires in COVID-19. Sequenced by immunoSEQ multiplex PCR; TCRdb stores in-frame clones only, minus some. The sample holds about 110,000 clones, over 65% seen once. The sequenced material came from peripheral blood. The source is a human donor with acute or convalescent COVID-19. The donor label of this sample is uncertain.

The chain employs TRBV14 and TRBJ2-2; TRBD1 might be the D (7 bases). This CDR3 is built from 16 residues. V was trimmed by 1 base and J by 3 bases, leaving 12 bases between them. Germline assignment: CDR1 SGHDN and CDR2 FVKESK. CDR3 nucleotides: TGTGCCAGCAGCCAAGTCGGCAGGGGGGACACCGGGGAGCTGTTTTTT. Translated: CASSQVGRGDTGELFF.

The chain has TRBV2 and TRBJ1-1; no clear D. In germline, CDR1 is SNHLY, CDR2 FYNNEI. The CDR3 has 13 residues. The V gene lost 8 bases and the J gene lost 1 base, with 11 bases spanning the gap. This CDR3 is CASPRDWNTEAFF. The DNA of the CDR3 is TGTGCCAGCCCTCGCGATTGGAACACTGAAGCTTTCTTT.

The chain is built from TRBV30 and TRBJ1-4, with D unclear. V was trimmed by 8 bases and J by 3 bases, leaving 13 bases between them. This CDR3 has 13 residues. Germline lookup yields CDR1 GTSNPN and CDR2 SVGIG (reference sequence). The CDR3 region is CAGNGLSNEKLFF. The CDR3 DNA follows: TGTGCCGGCAACGGGTTATCTAATGAAAAACTGTTTTTT.

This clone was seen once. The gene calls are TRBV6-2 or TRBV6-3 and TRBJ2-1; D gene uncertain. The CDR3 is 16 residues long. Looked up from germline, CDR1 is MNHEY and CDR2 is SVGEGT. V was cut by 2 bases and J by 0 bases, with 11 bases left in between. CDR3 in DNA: TGTGCCAGCAGTTACCCGAGCGCTAGCTCCTACAATGAGCAGTTCTTC. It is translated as CASSYPSASSYNEQFF.

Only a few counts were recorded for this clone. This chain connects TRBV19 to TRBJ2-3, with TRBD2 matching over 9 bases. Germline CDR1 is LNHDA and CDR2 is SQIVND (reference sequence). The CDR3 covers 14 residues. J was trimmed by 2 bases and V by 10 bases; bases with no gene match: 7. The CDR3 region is CATKAGGYTDTQYF. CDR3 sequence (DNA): TGTGCCACCAAAGCGGGGGGCTACACAGATACGCAGTATTTT.

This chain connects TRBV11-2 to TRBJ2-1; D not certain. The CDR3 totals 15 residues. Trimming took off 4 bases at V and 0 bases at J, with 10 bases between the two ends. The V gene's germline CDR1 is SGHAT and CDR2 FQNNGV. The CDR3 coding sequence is TGTGCCAGCAGCTCTCGGGTGAGCTCCTACAATGAGCAGTTCTTC. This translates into CASSSRVSSYNEQFF.

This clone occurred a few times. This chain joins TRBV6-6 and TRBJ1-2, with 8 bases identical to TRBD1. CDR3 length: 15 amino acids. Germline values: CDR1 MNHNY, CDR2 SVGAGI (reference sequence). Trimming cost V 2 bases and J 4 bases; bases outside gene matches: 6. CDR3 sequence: CASSYHSGGGYGYTF. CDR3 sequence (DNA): TGTGCCAGCAGTTACCACTCAGGGGGCGGCTATGGCTACACCTTC.

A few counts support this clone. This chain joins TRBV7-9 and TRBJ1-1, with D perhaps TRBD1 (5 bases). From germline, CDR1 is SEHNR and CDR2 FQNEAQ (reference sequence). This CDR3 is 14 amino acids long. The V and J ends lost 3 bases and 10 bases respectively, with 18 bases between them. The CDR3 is CASSFFPGLRGAFF. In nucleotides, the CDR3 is TGTGCCAGCAGCTTCTTTCCAGGGCTTAGGGGAGCTTTCTTT.

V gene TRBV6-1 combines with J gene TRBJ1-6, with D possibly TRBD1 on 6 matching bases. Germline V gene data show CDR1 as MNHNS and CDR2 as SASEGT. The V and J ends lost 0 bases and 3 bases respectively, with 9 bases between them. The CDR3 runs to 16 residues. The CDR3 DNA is TGTGCCAGCAGTGAAGCGACAGGAAACTATAATTCACCCCTCCACTTT. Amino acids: CASSEATGNYNSPLHF.

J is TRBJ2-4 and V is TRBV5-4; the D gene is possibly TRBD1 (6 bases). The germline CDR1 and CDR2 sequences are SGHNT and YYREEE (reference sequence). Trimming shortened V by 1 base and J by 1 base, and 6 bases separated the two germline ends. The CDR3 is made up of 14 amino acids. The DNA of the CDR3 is TGTGCCAGCAGCTTGCAGGGGGCCAAAAACATTCAGTACTTC. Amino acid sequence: CASSLQGAKNIQYF. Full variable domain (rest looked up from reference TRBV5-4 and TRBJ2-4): ETGVTQSPTHLIKTRGQQVTLRCSSQSGHNTVSWYQQALGQGPQFIFQYYREEENGRGNFPPRFSGLQFPNYSSELNVNALELDDSALYLCASSLQGAKNIQYFGAGTRLSVL.

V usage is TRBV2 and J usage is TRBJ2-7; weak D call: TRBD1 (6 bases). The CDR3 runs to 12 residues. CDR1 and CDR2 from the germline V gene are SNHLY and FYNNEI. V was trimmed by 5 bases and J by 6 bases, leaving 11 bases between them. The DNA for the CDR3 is TGTGCCAGCAGTACCCAGGGGCGCGAGCAGTACGTC. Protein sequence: CASSTQGREQYV.

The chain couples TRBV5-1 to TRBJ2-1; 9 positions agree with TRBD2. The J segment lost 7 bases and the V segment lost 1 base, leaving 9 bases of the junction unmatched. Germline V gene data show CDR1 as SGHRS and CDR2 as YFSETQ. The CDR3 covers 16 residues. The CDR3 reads CASSLIVAGGPNEQFF. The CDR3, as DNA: TGCGCCAGCAGCTTGATTGTGGCGGGGGGGCCAAATGAGCAGTTCTTC.

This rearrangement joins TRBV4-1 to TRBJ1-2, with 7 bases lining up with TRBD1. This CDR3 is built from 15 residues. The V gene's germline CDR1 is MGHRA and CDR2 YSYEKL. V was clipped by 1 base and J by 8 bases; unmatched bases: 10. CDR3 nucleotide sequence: TGCGCCAGCAGCCAAGTCCCTCGGACAGGTTTGGGCTACACCTTC. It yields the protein CASSQVPRTGLGYTF.

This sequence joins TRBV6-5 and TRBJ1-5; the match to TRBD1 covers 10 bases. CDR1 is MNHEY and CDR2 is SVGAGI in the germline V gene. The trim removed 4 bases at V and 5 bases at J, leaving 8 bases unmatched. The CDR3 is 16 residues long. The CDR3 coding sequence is TGTGCCAGCAGTTCAAACCCCGGGACAGGGGATCAGCCCCAGCATTTT. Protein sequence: CASSSNPGTGDQPQHF.

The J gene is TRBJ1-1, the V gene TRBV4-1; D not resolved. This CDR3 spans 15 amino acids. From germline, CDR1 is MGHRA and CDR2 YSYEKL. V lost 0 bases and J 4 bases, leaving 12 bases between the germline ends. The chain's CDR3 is CASSQDLRASTEAFF. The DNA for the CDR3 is TGCGCCAGCAGCCAAGATTTGCGGGCTTCCACTGAAGCTTTCTTT.